The rows below give T cell receptor beta chains drawn from one sample of a study of tissue T cells after allogeneic stem cell transplantation. Method: immunoSEQ multiplex PCR; TCRdb's copy keeps in-frame clones and lacks some. Counted here are 800 or so clones, less than 65% occurring once; the ten biggest clones make up about 39%. The input for sequencing was blood, taken at autopsy. The receptors stem from a female patient between 40 and 75 years old with steroid-refractory graft-versus-host disease after an allogeneic stem cell transplant. Some of these T cells may belong to the graft donor. CDR3s include the opening cysteine and the closing phenylalanine or tryptophan. The D gene is left open where the match is weak. The size entry is marked missing in some rows and otherwise reads once, few, many or a size class.

v_gene: TRBV19; abundance: .; j_gene: TRBJ2-1; d_gene: .; CDR3nt: TGTGCCAGTAGTATTATCGGGATCTCCTACAATGAGCAGTTCTTC; CDR3aa: CASSIIGISYNEQFF
v_gene: TRBV5-1; abundance: large; j_gene: TRBJ1-1; d_gene: .; CDR3nt: TGCGCCAGCAGCCTAGACAGGGAAGCTTTCTTT; CDR3aa: CASSLDREAFF
v_gene: TRBV5-1; abundance: once; j_gene: TRBJ1-1; d_gene: .; CDR3nt: TGCGCCAGCAGCTTACTAGGGGCTGGCACTGAAGCTTTCTTT; CDR3aa: CASSLLGAGTEAFF
v_gene: TRBV6-2/TRBV6-3; abundance: .; j_gene: TRBJ2-7; d_gene: TRBD1; CDR3nt: TGTGCCAGCAGCCGTTGGACAGGGATATCCTACGAGCAGTACTTC; CDR3aa: CASSRWTGISYEQYF
v_gene: TRBV4-1; abundance: .; j_gene: TRBJ2-7; d_gene: TRBD2; CDR3nt: TGCGCCAGCAGCCAAGGTCCTGCAGCGGGGCTCTCCTACGAGCAGTACTTC; CDR3aa: CASSQGPAAGLSYEQYF
v_gene: TRBV6-5; abundance: .; j_gene: TRBJ2-5; d_gene: .; CDR3nt: TGTGCCAGCAGTATCTTGTGGGGCGGAAAAGAGACCCAGTACTTC; CDR3aa: CASSILWGGKETQYF
v_gene: TRBV5-6; abundance: few; j_gene: TRBJ2-7; d_gene: .; CDR3nt: TGTGCCAGCAGCTTGGTAGGGTCCTACGAGCAGTACTTC; CDR3aa: CASSLVGSYEQYF
v_gene: TRBV18; abundance: large; j_gene: TRBJ2-7; d_gene: .; CDR3nt: TGTGCCAGCTCACCCAAGAGGTTACAGGGTCTCTACGAGCAGTACTTC; CDR3aa: CASSPKRLQGLYEQYF
v_gene: TRBV7-9; abundance: large; j_gene: TRBJ2-7; d_gene: .; CDR3nt: TGTGCCAGCAGCCCTCCGGGACACTCTTCCTACGAGCAGTACTTC; CDR3aa: CASSPPGHSSYEQYF
v_gene: TRBV7-9; abundance: .; j_gene: TRBJ1-1; d_gene: .; CDR3nt: TGTGCCAGCAGCTTTTACAGTGAAGCTTTCTTT; CDR3aa: CASSFYSEAFF
v_gene: TRBV13; abundance: .; j_gene: TRBJ2-5; d_gene: .; CDR3nt: TGTGCCAGCAGCTACTGGACAGACCAAGAGACCCAGTACTTC; CDR3aa: CASSYWTDQETQYF
v_gene: TRBV7-7; abundance: few; j_gene: TRBJ2-5; d_gene: .; CDR3nt: TGTGCTAGCAGCTTAGCGGGACAGTTAGAGACCCAGTACTTC; CDR3aa: CASSLAGQLETQYF
v_gene: TRBV2; abundance: .; j_gene: TRBJ2-7; d_gene: .; CDR3nt: TGTGCCAGCAGTGTACCCGGGACACGTTTATACGAGCAGTACTTC; CDR3aa: CASSVPGTRLYEQYF
v_gene: TRBV6-5; abundance: .; j_gene: TRBJ1-1; d_gene: TRBD1; CDR3nt: TGTGCCAGCACACCCACATCTCCGGGACAGCGTGAAGCTTTCTTT; CDR3aa: CASTPTSPGQREAFF
v_gene: TRBV6-2/TRBV6-3; abundance: .; j_gene: TRBJ2-5; d_gene: .; CDR3nt: TGTGCCAGCAGTTACGGCGGTCTGGGGGGGCCCTGGGAGACCCAGTACTTC; CDR3aa: CASSYGGLGGPWETQYF
v_gene: TRBV3-1/TRBV3-2; abundance: .; j_gene: TRBJ2-1; d_gene: TRBD2; CDR3nt: TGTGCCAGCAGCCAAGATAGGACTAGCGGGAGTAATGAGCAGTTCTTC; CDR3aa: CASSQDRTSGSNEQFF
v_gene: TRBV7-9; abundance: few; j_gene: TRBJ1-2; d_gene: .; CDR3nt: TGTGCCAGCAGCCCCGGGGGGGATGGCTACACCTTC; CDR3aa: CASSPGGDGYTF
v_gene: TRBV11-2; abundance: .; j_gene: TRBJ2-5; d_gene: TRBD1; CDR3nt: TGTGCCAGCAGCCCGAGGACAGGGGGCGCGGGAGAGACCCAGTACTTC; CDR3aa: CASSPRTGGAGETQYF
v_gene: TRBV11-2; abundance: few; j_gene: TRBJ2-2; d_gene: .; CDR3nt: TGTGCCAGCAGCTCGGACAGATACACCGGGGAGCTGTTTTTT; CDR3aa: CASSSDRYTGELFF
v_gene: TRBV7-7; abundance: .; j_gene: TRBJ1-5; d_gene: .; CDR3nt: TGTGCCAGCAGCTTAGGGTGGGGTCAGCCCCAGCATTTT; CDR3aa: CASSLGWGQPQHF
v_gene: TRBV30; abundance: few; j_gene: TRBJ1-4; d_gene: .; CDR3nt: TGTGCCTGGAGTGTAGGGGACCTCAATGAAAAACTGTTTTTT; CDR3aa: CAWSVGDLNEKLFF